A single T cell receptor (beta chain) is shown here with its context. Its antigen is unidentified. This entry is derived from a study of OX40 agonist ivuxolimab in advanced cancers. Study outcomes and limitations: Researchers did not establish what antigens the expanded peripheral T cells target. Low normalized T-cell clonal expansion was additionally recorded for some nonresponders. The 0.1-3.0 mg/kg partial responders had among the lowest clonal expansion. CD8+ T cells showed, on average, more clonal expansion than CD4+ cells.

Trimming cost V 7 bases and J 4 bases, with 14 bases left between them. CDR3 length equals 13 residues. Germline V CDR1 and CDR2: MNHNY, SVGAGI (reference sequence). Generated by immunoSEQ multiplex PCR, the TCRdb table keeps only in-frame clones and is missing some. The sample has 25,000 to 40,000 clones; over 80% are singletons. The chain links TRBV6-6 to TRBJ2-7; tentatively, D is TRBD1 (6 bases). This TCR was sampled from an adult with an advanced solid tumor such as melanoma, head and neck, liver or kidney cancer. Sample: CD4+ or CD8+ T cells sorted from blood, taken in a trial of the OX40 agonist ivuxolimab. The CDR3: CASTLGHGYEQYF. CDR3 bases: TGTGCCAGCACCCTGGGACATGGGTACGAGCAGTACTTC.